The entry below gives a single T cell receptor (beta chain) sequence along with its context. Mismatch with germline at one junction end may stem from a read error. The data were obtained in a study of blood T cells in healthy people across ages. Through a sample-barcoded 5' primer and a J-beta primer mix, a second PCR was run for roughly 6 to 12 cycles. Each CDR3 protein is one row after TCRdb ran MiXCR on the 5' RACE reads. The sample lists about 780,000 distinct CDR3 sequences, more than 35% seen once, with 15% to 20% in the top ten. CDR3 length: 15 residues. CDR1 is SNHLY, CDR2 FYNNEI, per germline.

The TCR comes from an elderly man in good health. V gene TRBV2 combines with J gene TRBJ2-1; D remains unclear. The sequenced sample consisted of blood. The CDR3 DNA follows: TGTGCCTGCACCGGCGTGCGGCTGGGTTACAACGAGCAGTTCTTC. Protein: CACTGVRLGYNEQFF.